The TCR beta chain described here comes from a study of regulatory T cells in long-lasting Graves disease. Per the germline V gene, CDR1 is MNHNS and CDR2 is SASEGT. The V end was cut by 4 bases, the J end by 2 bases, with 12 bases between. CDR3 length: 14 amino acids. A few counts support this clonotype. The target antigen is unknown. Broader study findings: Newly diagnosed patients had higher TCR diversity than persistent Graves' patients did.

Both iRepertoire HTBI primers and Arm-PCR of CDR3 regions were used to build the TCR beta libraries. Each CDR3 protein is one row after TCRdb ran MiXCR on the multiplex PCR reads. The data contain about 620,000 distinct CDR3 sequences, 15% to 20% of them singletons. Time point meaning: newly diagnosed GD, antithyroid drugs for less than 3 months. Scientists built the TCR library using RNA that was extracted from PBMCs. EDTA tubes received roughly 8.6 milliliters of drawn peripheral blood. This sample also appeared in a second study, on T cells in Graves' hyperthyroidism and ophthalmopathy. In that study: Blood also carried most thyroid clonotypes expanded above 0.001.

This TCR was recovered from a woman in her thirties with Graves disease. The chain uses TRBV6-1 and TRBJ2-7, with D perhaps TRBD2 (6 bases). Here the sequenced sample was peripheral blood mononuclear cells (PBMCs), taken at new diagnosis, from a patient treated with antithyroid drugs. CDR3 region: CASSVLLATYEQYF. The CDR3 nucleotides read TGTGCCAGCAGTGTCCTCCTAGCGACCTACGAGCAGTACTTC.